This T cell receptor (beta chain) was captured in a study of a mutant IDH1 vaccine in newly diagnosed glioma. On the study more broadly: Patients were pretreated with radiotherapy, temozolomide, or both, mostly both. Findings of the study overall: No link was apparently found between pseudoprogression and changes in top peripheral T cell clonotypes.

Per germline, CDR1 MNHEY and CDR2 SVGAGI. The V end lost 6 bases, the J end lost 0 bases, and 8 bases lay between the germline ends. This CDR3 has 14 residues. As concerns this clone: Antigen specificity is unknown.

Time point described: baseline, week 1 (first vaccination visit). Sample treatment: pre-vaccination baseline after standard-of-care therapy. New WHO grade 3 or 4 astrocytomas that were IDH1-mutant and ATRX-lost occurred in the donors. Assay: immunoSEQ multiplex PCR; the TCRdb copy retains only in-frame clones and omits some. The sample records around 99,000 clones, around four fifths being singletons. The sequence came from a middle-aged man with glioma. The chain links TRBV6-5 to TRBJ1-4, with D uncertain. The sequences come from PBMCs, collected from a glioma patient treated with radiotherapy, temozolomide or both. The CDR3 nucleotides read TGTGCCAGCAGCCCTAGCGCAACTAATGAAAAACTGTTTTTT. Translating it yields CASSPSATNEKLFF.